The 5 T cell receptor beta chains presented below share a single source sample, sequenced in a study of CD8+CD57+ T cells in acquired aplastic anemia. All sequencing subjects had displayed CD8+CD57+ cell expansion on flow cytometry. The study profiled TCR beta VDJ and CDR3 using genomic DNA as template. MiXCR, applied by TCRdb to the reads, yields one record per CDR3 protein. The sample includes some 170,000 distinct CDR3 sequences, 70% to 80% of them seen just once. Sequenced input: sorted CD4+, CD8+, or CD8+CD57+ T cells (not recorded which) from PBMCs. These receptors originate from a human donor with aplastic anemia.

The V gene is TRBV7-2, the J gene TRBJ2-7; 11 nucleotides line up with TRBD2. The trim removed 5 bases at V and 3 bases at J, leaving 3 bases unmatched. The CDR3 sequence is 14 residues long. In germline, CDR1 is SGHTA, CDR2 FQGNSA. The CDR3 nucleotides are TGTGCCAGCAGCGCCGGGACTAGCGGCTACGAGCAGTACTTC. Protein product: CASSAGTSGYEQYF.

This chain uses TRBV29-1 with TRBJ1-2; D unclear. Germline CDR1 SQVTM, CDR2 ANQGSEA. Trimming removed 7 bases at V and 8 bases at J, with 17 bases between. CDR3 length equals 12 residues. Here the CDR3 reads CSALGRAGGYTF. DNA of the CDR3: TGCAGCGCGCTGGGCCGAGCGGGGGGCTACACCTTC.

This clonotype was seen more than once but under ten times. The rearrangement uses TRBV20-1 and TRBJ1-2; D ambiguous. The V end was cut by 5 bases, the J end by 0 bases, with 10 bases between. CDR3 length: 13 residues. Per germline, CDR1 DFQATT and CDR2 SNEGSKA (reference sequence). CDR3 region: CSAWGRANYGYTF. The DNA for the CDR3 is TGCAGTGCTTGGGGTAGGGCTAACTATGGCTACACCTTC.

The CDR3 DNA is TGTGCCAGCAGCTACGGGGACAGAAACTATGGCTACACCTTC. This codes for CASSYGDRNYGYTF. V gene TRBV7-2 combines with J gene TRBJ1-2, with 7 bases fitting TRBD1. The CDR3 is 14 amino acids. The germline gives CDR1 SGHTA, CDR2 FQGNSA. With V trimmed by 4 bases and J by 2 bases, 4 bases remained unmatched. The full variable domain, completed using reference TRBV7-2 and TRBJ1-2, is GAGVSQSPSNKVTEKGKDVELRCDPISGHTALYWYRQSLGQGLEFLIYFQGNSAPDKSGLPSDRFSAERTGGSVSTLTIQRTQQEDSAVYLCASSYGDRNYGYTFGSGTRLTVV.

The chain combines TRBV7-8 with TRBJ1-2; D ambiguous. Per germline, CDR1 SGHVS and CDR2 FQNEAQ. The CDR3 consists of 14 residues. Trimming shortened V by 5 bases and J by 4 bases, and 14 bases separated the two germline ends. The CDR3: CASSLTPTSYGYTF. The CDR3 DNA is TGTGCCAGCAGCCTTACCCCAACCAGCTATGGCTACACCTTC.